This TCR beta chain was identified in a study of T-cell memory formation after mild COVID-19. Overall study: TCR clusters showed largely donor specificity. Whole-study results and caveats: In second-wave clones peaking day 37, SARS-CoV-2 specificity remained unconfirmed. Memory from before infection featured some responding clones, which suggests cross-reactive memory joined.

The authors produced TCR alpha and TCR beta cDNA libraries with sample barcodes and UMIs by 5'RACE using constant-segment primers. TCRdb re-derived calls from the 5' RACE reads in MiXCR, one entry per CDR3 protein. The sample carries roughly 480,000 distinct CDR3 sequences, 20% to 25% recorded once. CDR1 is DFQATT and CDR2 is SNEGSKA in the germline V gene (reference sequence). Trimming cost V 1 base and J 5 bases, with 17 bases left between them. The length of the CDR3 is 15 residues. As concerns this clonotype: Antigen specificity is unknown.

Sequenced input: PBMCs or a T cell subset sorted from them (not recorded which). The chain carries TRBV20-1 and TRBJ2-5; the D gene is possibly TRBD1 (7 bases). This TCR was sampled from an adult woman who had mild COVID-19 (a few samples of this study predate the infection). Cell type and time point are not known. CDR3 protein: CSARGGTTGRETQYF. The CDR3 nucleotides are TGCAGTGCTAGAGGGGGGACGACAGGGAGGGAGACCCAGTACTTC.